This T cell receptor beta chain was identified during a study of CD8 T cells in Susac syndrome. Broader study findings: Susac-specific public clones were found in both the total CD8+ and the CD8+ TEMRA repertoires, with over 15 in the former and roughly five in the latter.

Between the trimmed V and J ends, which lost 4 bases and 7 bases, there was a span of 14 bases. CDR3 size: 14 residues. Details on this clonotype: What it binds is unknown.

Random hexamers were used to reverse transcribe an amount of roughly 0.45 to 1 ug RNA. Each CDR3 protein gets one entry after TCRdb re-called the immunoSEQ multiplex PCR reads with MiXCR. The repertoire holds under 95,000 distinct CDR3 sequences, with 95% as singletons. The source material was CD8+ T cells from PBMCs. The J gene is TRBJ2-1, the V gene TRBV12-3 or TRBV12-4; TRBD2 is a possible D gene (6 bases). This receptor was taken from a human donor with Susac syndrome. The CDR3 sequence: CASSSGVDLNEQFF. The CDR3, as DNA: TGTGCCAGCAGTTCGGGGGTGGATCTAAATGAGCAGTTCTTC.